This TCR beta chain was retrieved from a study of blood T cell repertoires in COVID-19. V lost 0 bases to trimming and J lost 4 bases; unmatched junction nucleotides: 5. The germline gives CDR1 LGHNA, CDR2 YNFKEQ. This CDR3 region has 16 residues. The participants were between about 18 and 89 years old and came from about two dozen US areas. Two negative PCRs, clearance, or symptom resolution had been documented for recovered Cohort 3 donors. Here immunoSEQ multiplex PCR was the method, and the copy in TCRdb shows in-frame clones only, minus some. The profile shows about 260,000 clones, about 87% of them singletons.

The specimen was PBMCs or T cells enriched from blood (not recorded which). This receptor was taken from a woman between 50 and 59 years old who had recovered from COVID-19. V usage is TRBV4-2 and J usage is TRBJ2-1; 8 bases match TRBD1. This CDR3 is CASSQDLNRGYNEQFF. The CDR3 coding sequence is TGTGCCAGCAGCCAAGACCTTAACAGGGGGTACAATGAGCAGTTCTTC.